This entry concerns a single T cell receptor (beta chain). Libraries were prepared by immunoSEQ multiplex PCR; TCRdb keeps only in-frame clonotypes and omits some of them. This table has tens of thousands of clones, roughly 72% appearing once. The sample comes from a study of blood T cell repertoires in COVID-19. For the study at large: Acute-phase and convalescent COVID-19 samples originated in the United States, Italy and Spain. Nucleic acid was either cDNA or gDNA, and it came from T cells, B-cell-depleted T cells, or PBMCs.

The source of this sequence is an older woman with COVID-19, enrolled during active disease. What was sequenced was peripheral blood.

The CDR3 bases are TGCGCCAGCAGCCGACAGGGATGGAACACTGAAGCTTTCTTT. Protein sequence: CASSRQGWNTEAFF. This rearrangement joins TRBV4-1 to TRBJ1-1; 7 bases are shared with TRBD1. With 4 bases clipped from V and 1 base from J, the junction kept 3 bases outside the gene matches. The V gene's germline CDR1 is MGHRA and CDR2 YSYEKL. This CDR3 is built from 14 residues.